This TCR beta chain was recovered during a study of blood T cell repertoires in COVID-19 (dated by TCRdb to about 2020). As for the study more broadly: Collaborator samples came from the United States, Italy and Spain and covered acute and convalescent phases of COVID-19. The material from the prospective study consisted of cDNA or gDNA derived from T cells, B-cell-depleted T cells, or PBMCs. Deeply sampled blood TCRbeta repertoires from subjects exposed to, actively infected with, or recovered from COVID-19 were included in the dataset. The repertoires were released in a freely available public database meant as a resource for research on the immune response to SARS-CoV-2. Samples were obtained from the ongoing ImmuneRACE study (first 160 participants) and from 1,254 subjects provided by 6 global collaborators. The sample metadata nearly always contained a de-identified subject ID, COVID-19 status, age in years and sex. Where available, HLA class I and class II types were taken from metadata supplied by the sample provider and were not determined by assay-based typing.

The immunoSEQ Assay, a bias-controlled multiplex PCR, was used to amplify TCRbeta CDR3 regions from genomic DNA. On the study's bioinformatics: Nucleated cell counts per sample were estimated from amplification of reference gene primers within the assay. To quantify the absolute abundance of each unique TCRbeta CDR3 rearrangement, sequence reads were collapsed and filtered. For each sample, productive Simpson clonality was calculated as the square root of Simpson's diversity index over productive rearrangements. TCRdb holds this immuneACCESS table with in-frame rearrangements only. Some clones are missing; in checked studies, unresolved V genes explain under half, and the rest has no known cause. The V and J calls and the clone size are those of that table, but D and trimming were determined from the DNA. In all, the sample holds 95,000 to 150,000 clones, and 85% of those were seen once. The ten most abundant clones make up roughly 3.2% of the sample.

Comment on this clone: No antigen is known for it. Per-base qualities were not stored, and no clone one base away is much larger.

Points the paper makes about the study in general: Clinical and demographic metadata were provided uncurated, with the amount varying by source and participant.

One collaborating source in Seattle enrolled patients during active infection and followed them longitudinally through the course of disease. Collaborating institutions collected whole blood in K2EDTA tubes following their own protocols. For TCRbeta analysis, collaborators shipped samples in one of three forms: frozen whole blood, isolated PBMCs, or DNA extracted from either of those sample types. Relative to germline, V is missing 6 bases and J is missing 2 bases, with 9 bases of the junction outside any gene match. CDR1 and CDR2 are drawn from the germline V gene: MDHEN, SYDVKM. The CDR3 sequence holds 15 residues, the cysteine and phenylalanine included. The kept DNA is CDR3 alone, 45 bases in frame from the first base.

What was sequenced was peripheral blood. Recombination joined TRBV28 with TRBJ1-1; TRBD1 fits 7 bases in the junction. This sequence originates from a woman over 75 with COVID-19, enrolled during active disease. The encoded CDR3 is CASSPSTGSNTEAFF. The DNA sequence is TGTGCCAGCAGCCCTTCGACAGGGAGTAACACTGAAGCTTTCTTT.